Listed below are T cell receptor beta chains from one sample, sequenced in a study of CD8+ T cells in alopecia areata. Libraries were prepared by immunoSEQ multiplex PCR; TCRdb keeps only in-frame clonotypes and omits some of them. The repertoire holds about 120,000 clones, with 50% to 75% as singletons. Material: CD8+ T cells sorted from blood, obtained at week 24, from a patient treated with tofacitinib. The receptors stem from a human donor with alopecia areata. Each CDR3 is given with its conserved first and last residue. D genes are given only for firm matches. The size entry is marked missing in some rows and otherwise reads once, few, many or a size class.

size	D	V	J	CDR3	DNA
.	.	TRBV7-9	TRBJ2-5	CASSLALSGQETQYF	TGTGCCAGCAGCTTGGCTTTGTCGGGTCAAGAGACCCAGTACTTC
.	.	TRBV13	TRBJ1-1	CASSLEGTSNTETFF	TGTGCCAGCAGCTTAGAGGGGACATCCAACACTGAAACTTTCTTT
.	TRBD1	TRBV7-9	TRBJ2-1	CASSPPLWTGSSYNEQFF	TGTGCCAGCAGCCCGCCCCTTTGGACAGGCAGCTCCTACAATGAGCAGTTCTTC
.	.	TRBV9	TRBJ1-2	CASSPGPTGRGSYTF	TGTGCCAGCAGCCCAGGGCCAACAGGGAGGGGCAGCTACACCTTC
.	.	TRBV27	TRBJ1-1	CASSLGQHTEAFF	TGTGCCAGCAGTCTCGGACAGCACACTGAAGCTTTCTTT
.	TRBD1	TRBV13	TRBJ2-3	CASSSTGFTDTQYF	TGTGCCAGCAGCTCGACAGGGTTCACAGATACGCAGTATTTT
.	.	TRBV13	TRBJ2-7	CASSLEGVPYEQYF	TGTGCCAGCAGTCTCGAGGGGGTCCCCTACGAGCAGTACTTC
.	.	TRBV30	TRBJ1-5	CAWSEVGGIQPQHF	TGTGCCTGGAGTGAGGTGGGGGGGATTCAGCCCCAGCATTTT
.	.	TRBV19	TRBJ2-7	CASRGEGGEQYF	TGTGCCAGTAGAGGGGAAGGTGGCGAGCAGTACTTC
.	TRBD1	TRBV29-1	TRBJ2-7	CSVLGEPGQGSYEQYF	TGCAGCGTGCTTGGTGAACCGGGACAGGGGTCCTACGAGCAGTACTTC
.	.	TRBV4-1	TRBJ1-5	CASSPEGGSNQPQHF	TGCGCCAGCAGCCCAGAAGGCGGGAGCAATCAGCCCCAGCATTTT
many	.	TRBV5-1	TRBJ2-7	CASSWDGTYEQYF	TGCGCCAGCAGCTGGGACGGGACCTACGAGCAGTACTTC
.	TRBD1	TRBV14	TRBJ2-6	CASSSSDRGLRSGANVLTF	TGTGCCAGCAGCTCCTCGGACAGGGGGCTTAGGTCTGGGGCCAACGTCCTGACTTTC
.	.	TRBV7-2	TRBJ2-5	CASSLERFKETQYF	TGTGCCAGCAGCTTAGAGCGCTTTAAAGAGACCCAGTACTTC
few	.	TRBV29-1	TRBJ2-2	CSVVVFGELFF	TGCAGCGTCGTGGTTTTCGGGGAGCTGTTTTTT
once	TRBD2	TRBV9	TRBJ2-1	CASSVGGGAEEQFF	TGTGCCAGCAGCGTAGGCGGGGGGGCGGAAGAGCAGTTCTTC
.	.	TRBV30	TRBJ1-5	CAWSWENSNQPQHF	TGTGCCTGGAGTTGGGAGAATAGCAATCAGCCCCAGCATTTT
few	.	TRBV29-1	TRBJ2-1	CSVEGPLLVDTGEQFF	TGCAGCGTTGAGGGGCCCCTTTTGGTCGATACGGGTGAGCAGTTCTTC
.	.	TRBV6-5	TRBJ2-1	CASSYSSGTHNEQFF	TGTGCCAGCAGTTACTCTAGCGGTACTCACAATGAGCAGTTCTTC
once	.	TRBV19	TRBJ1-5	CASRKQVNSNQPQHF	TGTGCCAGTAGAAAACAGGTTAATAGCAATCAGCCCCAGCATTTT
few	.	TRBV5-4	TRBJ1-1	CASSWAGNTEAFF	TGTGCCAGCAGCTGGGCGGGGAACACTGAAGCTTTCTTT
few	.	TRBV14	TRBJ1-6	CASSQFMRSSNSPLHF	TGTGCCAGCAGCCAATTTATGAGGAGCTCAAATTCACCCCTCCACTTT